This TCR beta chain was documented in a study of response to subunit inactivated influenza vaccine. TCRdb passed the RT-PCR reads through MiXCR, listing each CDR3 protein once. This table has about 520,000 distinct CDR3 sequences, about 25% appearing once. About this clonotype: No antigen is known for it. Germline and junction disagree at one end, which may indicate a read error.

Study-level results: It was the authors' suggestion that each seasonal influenza vaccination recruits few new T cells.

The CDR3 runs to 15 residues. The germline gives CDR1 SSHAT, CDR2 FNYEAQ (reference sequence). Sequencing used CD4+ T cells sorted from PBMCs, obtained around 5 days after vaccination. V is TRBV7-7 and J is TRBJ2-5; the D call may be TRBD1 or TRBD2 (6 bases each). This TCR came from a man between 45 and 60 years old who received an inactivated influenza vaccine. The DNA for the CDR3 is TGTGCTAGCAGCTTACTACAGGGAGGCCAAGAGACCCAGTACTTC. Protein product: CASSLLQGGQETQYF.